This passage covers 22 T cell receptor beta chains from one sample sequenced in a study of radiation and T cells in renal cell carcinoma. Time point noted: blood 2 weeks post-SBRT. Treatment meaning: 15 Gy SBRT to primary tumor, nephrectomy 4 weeks later. Clones were read by immunoSEQ multiplex PCR, and TCRdb kept only the in-frame ones, dropping some. This sample has roughly 120,000 clones; 75% to 90% occur once, and the top ten carry less than 2.5%. The sample in question was blood, obtained from a patient whose treatment included radiotherapy and nephrectomy. These receptor sequences come from a woman in her fifties or sixties with renal cell carcinoma.

The rearrangement joins TRBV7-7 to TRBJ2-2, with 9 bases aligning to TRBD1. Germline lookup yields CDR1 SSHAT and CDR2 FNYEAQ (reference sequence). The CDR3 spans 15 residues. As DNA, the CDR3 is TGTGCTAGCTCACCGGGGACAGGGAGAGACGGGGAGCTGTTTTTT. Its translation is CASSPGTGRDGELFF.

This clone was observed a handful of times. This chain connects TRBV19 to TRBJ1-1, with D tentatively TRBD1 (5 bases). Germline-derived CDR1 and CDR2 are LNHDA and SQIVND (reference sequence). The CDR3 covers 13 residues. Between the trimmed V and J ends, which lost 7 bases and 4 bases, there was a span of 13 bases. This chain's CDR3 is CASIERRGTEAFF. The DNA for the CDR3 is TGTGCCAGTATCGAACGGAGGGGCACTGAAGCTTTCTTT.

The chain employs TRBV11-2 and TRBJ1-6; D is possibly TRBD1 (6 bases). The V gene's germline CDR1 is SGHAT and CDR2 FQNNGV. Trimming stripped 5 bases from V and 6 bases from J, with 17 bases between. The CDR3 is made up of 16 amino acids. The CDR3: CASSPEGDSFNSPLHF. DNA for the CDR3: TGTGCCAGCAGCCCAGAGGGGGATTCATTTAATTCACCCCTCCACTTT.

This clone appeared a single time. V usage is TRBV19 and J usage is TRBJ2-2; 10 positions agree with TRBD1. V trimming: 6 bases; J trimming: 6 bases; junction bases outside the gene matches: 13. The CDR3 totals 17 residues. In germline, CDR1 is LNHDA, CDR2 SQIVND (reference sequence). The CDR3 DNA sequence: TGTGCCAGTAGGATCACGGGGACAGGGGTCCATTCCGGGGAGCTGTTTTTT. It encodes CASRITGTGVHSGELFF.

The J gene is TRBJ2-1, the V gene TRBV25-1; D not certain. V lost 6 bases and J lost 0, with 18 bases in between. This CDR3 has 17 residues. Germline CDR1 and CDR2: MGHDK and SYGVNS. As DNA, the CDR3 is TGTGCCAGCAGCTTCACTAAGACTGCAAGCTCCTACAATGAGCAGTTCTTC. Its protein product is CASSFTKTASSYNEQFF.

The chain joins TRBV5-1 to TRBJ1-1; the D is unclear. V shed 4 bases and J shed 1 base, with 8 bases lying between them. The CDR3 has 13 residues. From germline, CDR1 is SGHRS and CDR2 YFSETQ. Here the CDR3 reads CASSSDPNTEAFF. In nucleotides, the CDR3 is TGCGCCAGCAGCAGCGATCCGAACACTGAAGCTTTCTTT. Based on the CDR3 plus reference TRBV5-1 and TRBJ1-1, the full variable domain is KAGVTQTPRYLIKTRGQQVTLSCSPISGHRSVSWYQQTPGQGLQFLFEYFSETQRNKGNFPGRFSGRQFSNSRSEMNVSTLELGDSALYLCASSSDPNTEAFFGQGTRLTVV.

V and J are TRBV9 and TRBJ2-7; D may match TRBD1 or TRBD2 (5 bases each). The CDR3 is 15 residues long. CDR1 is SGDLS, CDR2 YYNGEE, per germline. V lost 1 base, J lost 0 bases, and 11 bases lay in between. The CDR3 protein is CASSVHPGTSYEQYF. CDR3 sequence (DNA): TGTGCCAGCAGCGTACATCCCGGGACCTCCTACGAGCAGTACTTC.

V gene TRBV5-1 combines with J gene TRBJ2-5; tentatively, D is TRBD2 (5 bases). Trimming shortened V by 0 bases and J by 4 bases, and 22 bases separated the two germline ends. Per germline, CDR1 SGHRS and CDR2 YFSETQ. This CDR3 has 18 amino acids. The CDR3 DNA reads TGCGCCAGCAGCTTGGGCGAAACGTGGGGAGACGGACGAGAGACCCAGTACTTC. This codes for CASSLGETWGDGRETQYF. The full variable domain, completed using reference TRBV5-1 and TRBJ2-5, is KAGVTQTPRYLIKTRGQQVTLSCSPISGHRSVSWYQQTPGQGLQFLFEYFSETQRNKGNFPGRFSGRQFSNSRSEMNVSTLELGDSALYLCASSLGETWGDGRETQYFGPGTRLLVL.

This chain links TRBV5-1 with TRBJ1-2; D is unresolved. Trimming shortened V by 4 bases and J by 4 bases, and 14 bases separated the two germline ends. The CDR3 sequence is 14 residues long. CDR1 is SGHRS and CDR2 is YFSETQ in the germline V gene. CDR3 residues: CASSLQDGAYGYTF. CDR3 in DNA: TGCGCCAGCAGCCTCCAGGACGGCGCCTATGGCTACACCTTC.

The CDR3 DNA sequence: TGTGCCTGGAGTGTGCCACAAGGGGTGTTTAACCGAAACACCATATATTTT. Amino acid sequence: CAWSVPQGVFNRNTIYF. This rearrangement joins TRBV30 to TRBJ1-3; tentative D call: TRBD1 (5 bases). V was cut by 0 bases and J by 5 bases, with 20 bases left in between. Looked up from germline, CDR1 is GTSNPN and CDR2 is SVGIG (reference sequence). There are 17 residues in the CDR3.

The chain has TRBV29-1 and TRBJ1-2; D ambiguous. Germline values: CDR1 SQVTM, CDR2 ANQGSEA. The CDR3 runs to 11 residues. Between the trimmed V and J ends, which lost 4 bases and 9 bases, there was a span of 12 bases. This CDR3 reads CSVVMSTSYTF. The CDR3 DNA reads as TGCAGCGTTGTCATGTCGACCAGCTACACCTTC.

This chain uses TRBV11-2 with TRBJ2-7; D assignment may be TRBD1 or TRBD2 (6 bases each). Trimming stripped 6 bases from V and 1 base from J, with 13 bases between. This CDR3 is 14 amino acids long. Germline V lookup: CDR1 SGHAT, CDR2 FQNNGV. CDR3 protein: CASSRGGGSYEQYF. DNA for the CDR3: TGTGCCAGCAGTCGTGGAGGGGGTTCCTACGAGCAGTACTTC.

V is TRBV9 and J is TRBJ2-2, with D maybe TRBD2 (5 bases). This CDR3 is built from 16 residues. Trimming removed 5 bases from V and 5 bases from J, with 19 bases in between. The germline CDR1 and CDR2 sequences are SGDLS and YYNGEE. The CDR3 spells CASSPTTGLSTGELFF. The CDR3 DNA is TGTGCCAGCAGTCCTACCACGGGGTTGTCGACCGGGGAGCTGTTTTTT.

The chain recombines TRBV5-4 with TRBJ1-1, with D hard to call. Trimming took off 2 bases at V and 2 bases at J, with 7 bases between the two ends. This CDR3 has 13 residues. Germline CDR1 reads SGHNT; CDR2 reads YYREEE (reference sequence). CDR3 DNA: TGTGCCAGCAGCTTACCAGCCAACACTGAAGCTTTCTTT. Protein: CASSLPANTEAFF.

The table lists this clone with many counts. The DNA of the CDR3 is TGTGCCAGCAGTCCAGGAGGGGCCCTCAATTCACCCCTCCACTTT. Amino acid sequence: CASSPGGALNSPLHF. The chain carries TRBV6-1 and TRBJ1-6; maybe TRBD1 (5 bases). The CDR3 contains 15 residues. V was trimmed by 5 bases and J by 7 bases, leaving 15 bases between them. The germline V gene encodes CDR1 MNHNS and CDR2 SASEGT.

This chain uses TRBV6-5 with TRBJ1-2, with D perhaps matching TRBD1 (6 bases). V was clipped by 6 bases and J by 3 bases, with 11 bases between them. The CDR3 runs 13 residues. Germline V gives CDR1 MNHEY, CDR2 SVGAGI. The CDR3 region is CASSPGQYYGYTF. CDR3 bases: TGTGCCAGCAGCCCTGGACAGTACTATGGCTACACCTTC.

This chain uses TRBV29-1 with TRBJ2-2; the D is unclear. The germline V and J ends were trimmed by 3 bases and 1 base, with 9 bases remaining between them. CDR3 length equals 14 residues. Germline values: CDR1 SQVTM, CDR2 ANQGSEA. Here the CDR3 reads CSVDSLQNTGELFF. For the CDR3, the DNA is TGCAGCGTTGATTCCTTGCAGAACACCGGGGAGCTGTTTTTT.

V usage is TRBV7-6 and J usage is TRBJ2-7, with D perhaps TRBD1 (6 bases). V lost 1 base, J lost 5 bases, and 9 bases lay in between. CDR1 is SGHVS, CDR2 FNYEAQ, per germline. This CDR3 comprises 13 residues. The CDR3 spells CASSLEGDHEQYF. The DNA for the CDR3 is TGTGCCAGCAGCTTAGAGGGGGACCACGAGCAGTACTTC.

This sequence joins TRBV28 and TRBJ2-6; D not resolved. The germline CDR1 and CDR2 sequences are MDHEN and SYDVKM. Trimming removed 1 base from V and 0 bases from J, with 4 bases in between. This CDR3 has 15 amino acids. The CDR3 region is CASSLSTSGANVLTF. The CDR3 DNA reads TGTGCCAGCAGTTTATCAACCTCTGGGGCCAACGTCCTGACTTTC.

The chain combines TRBV7-2 with TRBJ2-1; D gene ambiguous. The V gene's germline CDR1 is SGHTA and CDR2 FQGNSA. The CDR3 has 13 amino acids. Deletions cut 1 base from V and 7 bases from J, with 8 bases between. The CDR3: CASSLVASNEQFF. The CDR3 DNA sequence: TGTGCCAGCAGCTTAGTGGCTTCGAATGAGCAGTTCTTC.

V usage is TRBV29-1 and J usage is TRBJ2-3; D remains ambiguous. V was pared by 7 bases and J by 6 bases, with 11 bases between. The CDR3 contains 11 residues. The germline V gene encodes CDR1 SQVTM and CDR2 ANQGSEA. CDR3 in amino acids: CSENSGDTQYF. CDR3 sequence (DNA): TGCAGCGAAAACTCCGGGGATACGCAGTATTTT.

This clone has only one observation. The gene calls are TRBV7-9 and TRBJ2-7; D ambiguous. The CDR3 has 14 residues. Germline-derived CDR1 and CDR2 are SEHNR and FQNEAQ (reference sequence). The V and J ends lost 0 bases and 2 bases respectively, with 8 bases between them. This CDR3 is CASSLADGAYEQYF. The CDR3 DNA is TGTGCCAGCAGCTTAGCCGACGGAGCCTACGAGCAGTACTTC.